This TCR beta chain was retrieved from a study of blood T cell repertoires in COVID-19. How the authors handled the data: Researchers report that nucleated cell counts were estimated from reference gene primer amplification. Only in-frame clones appear in the TCRdb table, and some are missing; sequencing was by immunoSEQ multiplex PCR. The D gene and trimming were derived from the DNA, and the V and J assignments and clone size from that table. The sample lists 350,000 or so clones; 85% to 90% were seen once. Study members were between roughly 18 and 89 years old and lived in about two dozen US regions. Exposed volunteers were people who met a COVID-19 case within 2 weeks before study entry. The germline gives CDR1 SGHNT, CDR2 YYREEE (reference sequence). Trimming at V came to 5 bases and at J to 7 bases, leaving 9 bases not matched to a gene. The CDR3 runs 14 residues.

Sequencing input: PBMCs or T cells enriched from blood (not recorded which). V usage is TRBV5-4 and J usage is TRBJ2-4, with 7 bases that match TRBD1. This receptor was taken from a woman in her thirties who had been exposed to COVID-19. In DNA form, the CDR3 reads TGTGCCAGCAGTGACAGGGAATCTTGGAACATTCAGTACTTC. Amino acid sequence: CASSDRESWNIQYF.